This T cell receptor beta chain was identified during a study of blood T cell repertoires in COVID-19 (dated by TCRdb to about 2020). For the wider study: Samples covering the acute and convalescent phases of COVID-19 were provided by collaborators in the United States, Italy and Spain. The dataset comprised deeply sampled blood TCRbeta repertoires from subjects exposed to, actively infected with, or recovered from COVID-19. The samples were drawn from two sources: the first 160 participants of the ongoing ImmuneRACE study, and some 1,300 subjects contributed by 6 global collaborators. Where HLA class I and class II types were available, the types were taken from metadata supplied by the sample provider, not from assay-based typing. The material from the prospective study consisted of cDNA or gDNA derived from T cells, B-cell-depleted T cells, or PBMCs. Sample metadata almost always included a de-identified subject ID, COVID-19 status, age in years and sex. A freely available public database, intended as a resource for researchers studying the immune response to SARS-CoV-2, is where the repertoires were released. Broader findings and caveats from the paper: The quantity of clinical and demographic metadata differed by source and by participant and was supplied without curation.

One collaborating source in Seattle enrolled patients during active infection and followed them longitudinally through the course of disease. Each collaborating institution followed its own protocols to collect whole blood in K2EDTA tubes. For TCRbeta analysis, collaborators shipped samples in one of three forms: frozen whole blood, isolated PBMCs, or DNA extracted from either of those sample types. TCRbeta CDR3 regions were amplified from genomic DNA by means of the immunoSEQ Assay, a bias-controlled multiplex PCR. The published analysis was carried out like this. Within the assay, amplification of reference gene primers was used to estimate how many nucleated cells each sample contained. To quantify the absolute abundance of each unique TCRbeta CDR3 rearrangement, sequence reads were collapsed and filtered. Productive Simpson clonality was computed per sample as the square root of Simpson's diversity index over productive rearrangements. The source is immuneACCESS, and TCRdb retained only in-frame sequences with V and J called. Part of the clones is not carried over; for the studies checked, unresolved V genes explain less than half of this, and the remainder is unexplained. That table is the source of V, J and clone size, and D and trimming were worked out from the DNA. The sample table lists 210,000 or so clones, over 75% of them with a count of one. Of the sample, roughly 5.3% is held by the ten largest clones.

From the cysteine up to the phenylalanine, the CDR3 has a length of 17 residues. Only the CDR3 part of the read is kept: 51 bases, read in frame from the first base. The junction carries 17 bases between V and J, which are trimmed by 3 bases and 2 bases respectively. The germline V gene (reference sequence) provides CDR1 SEHNR and CDR2 FQNEAQ. A word on this clone: Its specific antigen is unknown. Qualities for individual bases were not recorded, and no much larger clone is one base off.

Material: peripheral blood. This TCR derives from a man aged 50 or older with COVID-19, enrolled during active disease. The sequence links TRBV7-9 to TRBJ1-3; the D gene is perhaps TRBD1, from 5 matching bases. CDR3 protein: CASSFYPGRIAGNTIYF. At the DNA level, the sequence is TGTGCCAGCAGCTTTTATCCAGGGAGGATAGCTGGAAACACCATATATTTT.